The present T cell receptor beta chain was sequenced within a study of beta chain features in type 1 diabetes. Overall study: In age, gender and cell yields, patients were similar to healthy donors.

The CDR3 is 16 amino acids. The ends were cut back, 4 bases at V and 2 bases at J, with 12 bases in the middle. Germline CDR1 MDHEN, CDR2 SYDVKM. Study-wide results and caveats: Among patients with Type 1 diabetes, TCRB CDR3s were moderately but significantly shorter in every one of the four CD4+ subsets. Lower insertion and higher deletion counts appeared at VDJ junctions in type 1 diabetes patients.

As every portion of the isolated RNA was reverse transcribed, the sequencing read expressed TCRB transcripts. Clones were read by immunoSEQ multiplex PCR, and TCRdb kept only the in-frame ones, dropping some. The sample lists around 150,000 clones, approximately 8.1% occurring once. This clone has more than one count but fewer than ten. The antigen is not known. A CD45RO/CCR7/CD25/CD127/CD95/CD27 panel sorted naive, central memory, regulatory and stem cell-like memory CD4+ cells. The sequenced sample consisted of central memory CD4+ T cells from blood. The sequence was obtained from a man younger than 35 in good health. The chain is built from TRBV28 and TRBJ2-6; possibly TRBD2 for D (5 bases). The chain's CDR3 is CASSSPTGTGANVLTF. DNA of the CDR3: TGTGCCAGCAGTTCCCCGACGGGGACTGGGGCCAACGTCCTGACTTTC.